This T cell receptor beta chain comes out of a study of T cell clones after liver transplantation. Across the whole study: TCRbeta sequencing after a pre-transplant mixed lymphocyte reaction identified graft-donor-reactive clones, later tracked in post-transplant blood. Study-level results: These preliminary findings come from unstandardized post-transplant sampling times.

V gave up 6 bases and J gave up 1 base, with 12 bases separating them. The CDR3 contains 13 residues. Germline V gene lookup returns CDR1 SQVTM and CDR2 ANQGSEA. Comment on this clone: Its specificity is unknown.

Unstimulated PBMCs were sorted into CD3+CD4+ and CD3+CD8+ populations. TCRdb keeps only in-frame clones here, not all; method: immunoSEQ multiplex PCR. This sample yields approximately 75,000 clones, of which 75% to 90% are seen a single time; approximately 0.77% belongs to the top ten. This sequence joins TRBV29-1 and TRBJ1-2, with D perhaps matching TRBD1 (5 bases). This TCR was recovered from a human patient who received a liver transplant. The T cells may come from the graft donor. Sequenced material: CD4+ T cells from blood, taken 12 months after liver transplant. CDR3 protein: CSVTGTVNYGYTF. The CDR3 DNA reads TGCAGCGTCACCGGGACGGTTAACTATGGCTACACCTTC.